The subject of this entry is one TCR beta chain. This sample is part of a study of blood T cell repertoires in COVID-19. CDR1 is SGHTA, CDR2 FQGNSA, per germline. The V segment lost 5 bases and the J segment 4 bases; nucleotides outside the gene matches: 10. There are 16 residues in the CDR3. Produced via immunoSEQ multiplex PCR; TCRdb's table is partial and in-frame only. The sample has a few hundred thousand clones, over 60% seen once. The sample taken for sequencing was peripheral blood. This rearrangement joins TRBV7-2 to TRBJ2-5; 10 bases are a match to TRBD2. The origin of this receptor is a woman in her 70s with acute or convalescent COVID-19. This CDR3 is CASSLRLAGLGETQYF. The DNA of the CDR3 is TGTGCCAGCAGCCTTCGACTAGCGGGTCTGGGAGAGACCCAGTACTTC.